Each of the 19 T cell receptor beta chains below was sequenced from the same sample in a study of blood T cell repertoires in COVID-19. Clones were sequenced by immunoSEQ multiplex PCR, and TCRdb holds only the in-frame ones, with some missing. The repertoire holds roughly 69,000 clones, 88% seen once, with approximately 4.7% in the top ten. The sequencing sample was made of peripheral blood. These receptors were taken from a human donor in a cohort sampled during active COVID-19.

This rearrangement joins TRBV6-5 to TRBJ2-7, with no clear D. With 0 bases removed from V and 2 bases from J, the gap between germline ends came to 5 bases. CDR1 MNHEY and CDR2 SVGAGI come from the germline V gene. The length of the CDR3 is 13 residues. In nucleotides, the CDR3 is TGTGCCAGCAGTTACTCCCAGGCCTACGAGCAGTACTTC. Protein: CASSYSQAYEQYF.

This rearrangement joins TRBV7-9 to TRBJ2-3; D not resolved. The germline gives CDR1 SEHNR, CDR2 FQNEAQ (reference sequence). The CDR3 runs to 13 residues. V gave up 5 bases and J gave up 0 bases, with 6 bases separating them. Written as DNA, the CDR3 is TGTGCCAGCAGCCCCTATAGCACAGATACGCAGTATTTT. Translation gives CASSPYSTDTQYF.

The J gene is TRBJ2-6, the V gene TRBV6-6, with 7 bases fitting TRBD2. Germline-derived CDR1 and CDR2 are MNHNY and SVGAGI (reference sequence). The CDR3 is made up of 20 amino acids. Trimming cost V 6 bases and J 1 base; bases outside gene matches: 18. CDR3 amino acids: CASSTFGRGLGDSGANVLTF. Here the CDR3 DNA reads TGTGCCAGCAGCACCTTTGGGAGGGGCCTAGGTGATTCTGGGGCCAACGTCCTGACTTTC.

The V and J genes are TRBV6-6 and TRBJ2-5; TRBD2 matches at 7 bases. Germline-derived CDR1 and CDR2 are MNHNY and SVGAGI (reference sequence). The CDR3 totals 13 residues. The V and J ends lost 5 bases and 4 bases, in that order; junction bases with no gene match: 4. CDR3 sequence reads: CASSPPGGETQYF. DNA for the CDR3: TGTGCCAGCAGTCCGCCGGGGGGAGAGACCCAGTACTTC.

This chain connects TRBV4-2 to TRBJ1-6, with D possibly matching TRBD1 (5 bases). The CDR3 runs to 15 residues. In germline, CDR1 is LGHNA, CDR2 YNFKEQ. Trimming took 0 bases from V and 7 from J, leaving 10 bases between them. The DNA for the CDR3 is TGTGCCAGCAGCCAAGATCGGGCAGGGAATTCACCCCTCCACTTT. This gives the protein CASSQDRAGNSPLHF.

The chain uses TRBV6-5 and TRBJ2-1, with TRBD2 matching over 9 bases. This CDR3 contains 14 residues. Germline lookup yields CDR1 MNHEY and CDR2 SVGAGI. V was clipped by 6 bases and J by 6 bases; unmatched bases: 6. The CDR3 DNA follows: TGTGCCAGCAGAGTAGCGGGAGTGATCAATGAGCAGTTCTTC. It encodes CASRVAGVINEQFF.

The rearrangement joins TRBV28 to TRBJ2-7; D is possibly TRBD1 (5 bases). V was pared by 1 base and J by 4 bases, with 11 bases between. This CDR3 is built from 14 residues. Germline CDR1 and CDR2: MDHEN and SYDVKM. The CDR3 nucleotides read TGTGCCAGCAGTTTATCAGGCAGGGTGTACGAGCAGTACTTC. Protein: CASSLSGRVYEQYF.

This chain connects TRBV2 to TRBJ2-7, with 8 bases matching TRBD2. Germline CDR1 and CDR2: SNHLY and FYNNEI. There are 13 residues in the CDR3. Unmatched junction bases numbered 3, after V lost 1 base and J lost 7 bases. In nucleotides, the CDR3 is TGTGCCAGCAGTGAAGAGCGGGGGAGGGAGCAGTACTTC. This encodes CASSEERGREQYF.

This chain uses TRBV19 with TRBJ2-2, with 8 bases that match TRBD2. Germline values: CDR1 LNHDA, CDR2 SQIVND (reference sequence). The CDR3 runs 17 residues. V lost 7 bases, J lost 5 bases, and 15 bases stayed unmatched. CDR3: CASTHRGGGRGTGELFF. CDR3 DNA sequence: TGTGCCAGTACTCACCGGGGCGGGGGGCGAGGTACCGGGGAGCTGTTTTTT.

The chain links TRBV28 to TRBJ1-5, with D unclear. The CDR3 runs to 12 residues. V dropped 6 bases and J dropped 3 bases, with 6 bases sitting between them. Germline assignment: CDR1 MDHEN and CDR2 SYDVKM. The CDR3 loop is CASRDSNQPQHF. For the CDR3, the DNA is TGTGCCAGCAGGGACTCCAATCAGCCCCAGCATTTT. The variable domain in full, completed from reference TRBV28 and TRBJ1-5, reads DVKVTQSSRYLVKRTGEKVFLECVQDMDHENMFWYRQDPGLGLRLIYFSYDVKMKEKGDIPEGYSVSREKKERFSLILESASTNQTSMYLCASRDSNQPQHFGDGTRLSIL.

The count of this clone is one. The V gene is TRBV28, the J gene TRBJ2-3, with TRBD1 identical over 7 bases. The CDR3 runs to 14 residues. Germline CDR1 MDHEN, CDR2 SYDVKM. V trimming: 4 bases; J trimming: 3 bases; junction bases outside the gene matches: 4. The CDR3 loop reads CASSWTGRTDTQYF. The CDR3 coding sequence is TGTGCCAGCAGTTGGACAGGCCGGACAGATACGCAGTATTTT.

The chain links TRBV4-1 to TRBJ2-7; weak D call: TRBD1 (5 bases). The V end lost 0 bases, the J end lost 5 bases, and 20 bases lay between the germline ends. This CDR3 region has 17 residues. Germline assignment: CDR1 MGHRA and CDR2 YSYEKL. The CDR3 bases are TGCGCCAGCAGCCAAGATTACAGGCCAGCCCCGGGCCACGAGCAGTACTTC. Encoded protein: CASSQDYRPAPGHEQYF.

This clone has just a few counts. The V gene is TRBV28, the J gene TRBJ2-5; TRBD2 aligns across 14 bases. The ends lost 6 bases at V and 5 bases at J; junction bases unmatched: 5. Germline CDR1 MDHEN, CDR2 SYDVKM. The CDR3 runs 15 residues. The CDR3 nucleotides are TGTGCCAGCAGGGGGGGACTAGCGGGAGTCGAGACCCAGTACTTC. Residues: CASRGGLAGVETQYF.

This sequence joins TRBV3-1 (or the pseudogene TRBV3-2) and TRBJ1-5; 8 nucleotides line up with TRBD1. The germline V gene has CDR1 LGHDT and CDR2 YNNKEL (reference sequence). J gave up 3 bases and V 1 base, and 5 bases lay outside the gene matches. The CDR3 covers 16 residues. CDR3 coding DNA: TGTGCCAGCAGCCAAGGGACAGGGCCTACCAATCAGCCCCAGCATTTT. Protein sequence: CASSQGTGPTNQPQHF.

The V gene is TRBV7-9, the J gene TRBJ1-6; perhaps TRBD1 as D (6 bases). The CDR3 sequence is 14 residues long. Germline CDR1 reads SEHNR; CDR2 reads FQNEAQ (reference sequence). V was trimmed by 5 bases and J by 9 bases, leaving 14 bases between them. The CDR3 sequence is CASSTNQGTSPLHF. Here the CDR3 DNA reads TGTGCCAGCAGCACGAACCAGGGGACTTCACCCCTCCACTTT.

V and J are TRBV29-1 and TRBJ2-1, with 13 bases that match TRBD2. The CDR3 loop spans 14 amino acids. The germline gives CDR1 SQVTM, CDR2 ANQGSEA. V was clipped by 8 bases and J by 8 bases; unmatched bases: 9. The CDR3: CSTSGLAGVHEQFF. The DNA of the CDR3 is TGCAGCACAAGCGGACTAGCGGGAGTCCATGAGCAGTTCTTC.

The chain uses TRBV10-3 and TRBJ1-5; unclear D gene. Germline V CDR1 and CDR2: ENHRY, SYGVKD. V was pared by 2 bases and J by 9 bases, with 11 bases between. This CDR3 has 13 amino acids. CDR3 protein: CAISEIAAGPQHF. DNA of the CDR3: TGTGCCATCAGTGAGATAGCGGCGGGGCCCCAGCATTTT.

The sample holds a few counts of this clone. This chain joins TRBV30 and TRBJ2-1; D possibly corresponds to TRBD2 (5 bases). Germline CDR1 and CDR2: GTSNPN and SVGIG (reference sequence). The CDR3 is 12 amino acids. V dropped 2 bases and J dropped 8 bases, with 10 bases sitting between them. The DNA of the CDR3 is TGTGCCTGGAGTCCACTGGACTATGAGCAGTTCTTC. Translation: CAWSPLDYEQFF. The full variable domain, rest sourced from reference TRBV30 and TRBJ2-1, is SQTIHQWPATLVQPVGSPLSLECTVEGTSNPNLYWYRQAAGRGLQLLFYSVGIGQISSEVPQNLSASRPQDRQFILSSKKLLLSDSGFYLCAWSPLDYEQFFGPGTRLTVL.

This rearrangement joins TRBV18 to TRBJ2-7, with 8 bases matching TRBD1. V shed 5 bases and J 3 bases; nucleotides not matched to a gene: 3. The CDR3 contains 13 residues. Germline V gene sequence: CDR1 KGHSH, CDR2 LQKENI. The CDR3: CASSKTGVYEQYF. DNA of the CDR3: TGTGCCAGCTCAAAGACAGGGGTCTACGAGCAGTACTTC.